This TCR beta chain was identified during a study of blood T cells in healthy people across ages. A second about 7 to 11 cycle PCR used barcoded and J-beta primers. TCRdb reanalysed the 5' RACE reads using MiXCR and keeps one entry per CDR3 protein. The data show 1.2 million to 1.5 million distinct CDR3 sequences, roughly 45% seen once. Unmatched junction bases numbered 7, after V lost 0 bases and J lost 5 bases. The CDR3 is 16 residues long. Germline-derived CDR1 and CDR2 are SGHNT and YYREEE (reference sequence). The sample consisted of blood. The clonotype comes from a woman between 18 and 29 years old in good health. The V call is TRBV5-4, the J call TRBJ2-5; TRBD1 aligns across 10 bases. This CDR3 reads CASSLGDRGIRETQYF. CDR3 DNA sequence: TGTGCCAGCAGCTTGGGGGACAGGGGTATACGGGAGACCCAGTACTTC.